This TCR beta chain was observed in a study of CD4 T cells in relation to SARS-CoV-2 and coronaviruses. Study overall: PBMCs were cultured with antigen for 10 days before TCR beta sequencing. Controls used an HIV-1 Nef peptide pool or no peptide.

From germline, CDR1 is SNHLY and CDR2 FYNNEI. This CDR3 comprises 13 residues. CD4+ T cells from unexposed donors were obtained before the COVID-19 pandemic (2011-2018). Isolation of CD4+ T cells took place after around 11 days in culture. General study findings and limits: SARS-CoV-2-driven expansion was significantly weaker in crossreactive than monoreactive clones. In around 60% of donors, memory CD4+ clonotypes crossrecognized SARS-CoV-2 and at least one common cold coronavirus spike.

Data came from immunoSEQ multiplex PCR; TCRdb stores just in-frame clones and leaves some out. Among about 27,000 clones listed, around 78% were seen once. As regards this clone: As yet, its antigen is unknown.

Sequencing used CD4+ T cells from PBMCs, cultured in vitro. The TCR was taken from a human donor in good health. The chain joins TRBV2 to TRBJ1-3; TRBD1 matches at 7 bases. CDR3 amino acids: CAGDRDSGNTIYF. The CDR3 nucleotides are TGTGCGGGAGACAGGGACTCTGGAAACACCATATATTTT.